This entry lists 26 T cell receptor beta chains sequenced from one sample in a study of blood T cell repertoires in COVID-19. The table came from immunoSEQ multiplex PCR; TCRdb's copy has only in-frame clones and leaves some out. This sample yields some 320,000 clones, of which more than 75% are seen a single time; over 4% belongs to the top ten. The sequenced sample consisted of PBMCs or T cells enriched from blood (not recorded which). The receptors shown here come from a woman between 25 and 40 years old who had recovered from COVID-19.

The chain links TRBV5-1 to TRBJ1-4; TRBD1 is a possible D gene (5 bases). The CDR3 totals 15 residues. Germline values: CDR1 SGHRS, CDR2 YFSETQ. V lost 1 base and J lost 6, with 13 bases in between. DNA of the CDR3: TGCGCCAGCAGCTTGTTCAACTGGGGGGATGAAAAACTGTTTTTT. It yields the protein CASSLFNWGDEKLFF.

Only a few counts were recorded for this clone. The rearrangement joins TRBV7-9 to TRBJ2-1; D is possibly TRBD2 (10 bases). Deletions cut 4 bases from V and 8 bases from J, with 30 bases between. Germline CDR1 reads SEHNR; CDR2 reads FQNEAQ (reference sequence). The CDR3 has 19 residues. The CDR3 DNA sequence: TGTGCCAGCAGCTCAGGACAGGGGAAGCTAGCGGGGGCCCTCCATGAGCAGTTCTTC. It translates to CASSSGQGKLAGALHEQFF. Full variable domain (remainder filled in from reference TRBV7-9 and TRBJ2-1): DTGVSQNPRHKITKRGQNVTFRCDPISEHNRLYWYRQTLGQGPEFLTYFQNEAQLEKSRLLSDRFSAERPKGSFSTLEIQRTEQGDSAMYLCASSSGQGKLAGALHEQFFGPGTRLTVL.

The J gene is TRBJ1-1, the V gene TRBV2; the D is unclear. With 3 bases removed from V and 0 bases from J, the gap between germline ends came to 17 bases. Germline CDR1 SNHLY, CDR2 FYNNEI. The CDR3 loop spans 17 amino acids. CDR3: CASSESGLGRMNTEAFF. Written as DNA, the CDR3 is TGTGCCAGCAGTGAGTCGGGGTTAGGCAGGATGAACACTGAAGCTTTCTTT.

The V call is TRBV6-5, the J call TRBJ1-2; TRBD1 matches at 8 bases. Unmatched junction bases numbered 4, after V lost 5 bases and J lost 8 bases. The germline V gene encodes CDR1 MNHEY and CDR2 SVGAGI. The CDR3 covers 12 residues. The CDR3, as DNA: TGTGCCAGCAGTCGGGACAGGCAGGGCTACACCTTC. It translates to CASSRDRQGYTF.

The chain recombines TRBV10-2 with TRBJ1-6; a weak D match, TRBD1 (6 bases). Germline V gives CDR1 WSHSY, CDR2 SAAADI. CDR3 length: 15 amino acids. Trimming removed 5 bases at V and 6 bases at J, with 14 bases between. Here the CDR3 DNA reads TGCGCCAGCAGTCCCGGGACACGGCGTAATTCACCCCTCCACTTT. It encodes CASSPGTRRNSPLHF.

The chain links TRBV15 to TRBJ1-3, with no clear D. Looked up from germline, CDR1 is LNHNV and CDR2 is YYDKDF (reference sequence). With 0 bases removed from V and 4 bases from J, the gap between germline ends came to 7 bases. CDR3 size: 14 residues. Here the CDR3 reads CATSRDLRGNTIYF. The CDR3 DNA reads as TGTGCCACCAGCAGAGATCTGCGGGGAAACACCATATATTTT.

The V and J genes are TRBV4-1 and TRBJ2-3, with 10 bases lining up with TRBD2. Per the germline V gene, CDR1 is MGHRA and CDR2 is YSYEKL. Unmatched junction bases numbered 7, after V lost 1 base and J lost 6 bases. This CDR3 comprises 16 residues. CDR3 DNA sequence: TGCGCCAGCAGCCAAGGCGTAGCGGGGGGATTTGATACGCAGTATTTT. This codes for CASSQGVAGGFDTQYF.

CDR3 in amino acids: CASSVQRGHGQPQHF. For the CDR3, the DNA is TGTGCCAGTAGTGTCCAGAGGGGGCACGGGCAGCCCCAGCATTTT. The genes are TRBV19 and TRBJ1-5; TRBD1 matches 7 bases. The germline V gene has CDR1 LNHDA and CDR2 SQIVND (reference sequence). J gave up 7 bases and V 5 bases, and 11 bases lay outside the gene matches. The CDR3 contains 15 residues.

The chain uses TRBV28 and TRBJ2-5, with a possible D match to TRBD2 (6 bases). Germline lookup yields CDR1 MDHEN and CDR2 SYDVKM. V lost 3 bases to trimming and J lost 2 bases, with 7 bases between them. The CDR3 runs 13 residues. The CDR3 DNA is TGTGCCAGCAGTTTCGGAGGGCAAGAGACCCAGTACTTC. It codes for CASSFGGQETQYF.

CDR3 amino acids: CASSKGEVYGYTF. The CDR3 nucleotides are TGTGCCAGCAGTAAAGGGGAAGTCTATGGCTACACCTTC. This chain joins TRBV28 and TRBJ1-2; tentatively, D is TRBD1 (5 bases). This CDR3 spans 13 amino acids. V was clipped by 5 bases and J by 4 bases, with 11 bases between them. The germline CDR1 and CDR2 sequences are MDHEN and SYDVKM.

This chain connects TRBV18 to TRBJ1-6, with TRBD1 matching over 7 bases. This CDR3 comprises 15 residues. CDR1 and CDR2 from the germline V gene are KGHSH and LQKENI. With 6 bases clipped from V and 1 base from J, the junction kept 3 bases outside the gene matches. CDR3 nucleotides: TGTGCCAGCTCCCCCAGGGGGTCCTATAATTCACCCCTCCACTTT. Amino acid sequence: CASSPRGSYNSPLHF.

V usage is TRBV24-1 and J usage is TRBJ2-1, with TRBD1 matching over 9 bases. This CDR3 is 15 amino acids long. The germline V gene has CDR1 KGHDR and CDR2 SFDVKD. After removal of 2 bases from V and 5 bases from J, the junction contained 3 bases not matched to a gene. DNA of the CDR3: TGTGCCACCAGTGATTCGGGACAGGGAAACAATGAGCAGTTCTTC. Its protein product is CATSDSGQGNNEQFF.

The rearrangement joins TRBV28 to TRBJ2-7; 8 nucleotides match TRBD1. The germline V gene has CDR1 MDHEN and CDR2 SYDVKM. CDR3 size: 15 residues. V dropped 2 bases and J dropped 3; count of bases not matched to a gene: 6. The CDR3 DNA follows: TGTGCCAGCAGTTTAGGGGGACAGGAATACTACGAGCAGTACTTC. Translating gives CASSLGGQEYYEQYF.

The J gene is TRBJ2-3, the V gene TRBV7-9; 13 bases are shared with TRBD2. V was clipped by 3 bases and J by 0 bases; unmatched bases: 9. CDR1 is SEHNR and CDR2 is FQNEAQ in the germline V gene (reference sequence). This CDR3 comprises 19 residues. The CDR3 DNA sequence: TGTGCCAGCAGCTTGGAACCGGGACTAGCGGGAAAGAGCACAGATACGCAGTATTTT. Residues: CASSLEPGLAGKSTDTQYF. The variable domain in full, with the rest retrieved from reference TRBV7-9 and TRBJ2-3, is DTGVSQNPRHKITKRGQNVTFRCDPISEHNRLYWYRQTLGQGPEFLTYFQNEAQLEKSRLLSDRFSAERPKGSFSTLEIQRTEQGDSAMYLCASSLEPGLAGKSTDTQYFGPGTRLTVL.

This chain links TRBV13 with TRBJ1-4; 9 positions match TRBD1. CDR1 PRHDT and CDR2 FYEKMQ come from the germline V gene (reference sequence). The CDR3 is 14 amino acids. The V gene end was trimmed by 6 bases and the J gene end by 8 bases; junction bases not matched to a gene: 7. Here the CDR3 DNA reads TGTGCCAGCAGACGCGGGACAGGGCGCGAAAAACTGTTTTTT. It yields the protein CASRRGTGREKLFF. The complete variable domain, with remaining parts taken from reference TRBV13 and TRBJ1-4, reads AAGVIQSPRHLIKEKRETATLKCYPIPRHDTVYWYQQGPGQDPQFLISFYEKMQSDKGSIPDRFSAQQFSDYHSELNMSSLELGDSALYFCASRRGTGREKLFFGSGTQLSVL.

The CDR3 loop is CASSKARQVGEETQYF. The CDR3 DNA reads as TGTGCCAGCAGCAAAGCCCGACAGGTCGGGGAAGAGACCCAGTACTTC. The genes are TRBV21-1 and TRBJ2-5; TRBD1, the table's D call, lacks a check against the DNA. TRBV21-1 is described as a pseudogene. The CDR3 length is 16 residues.

This chain links TRBV6-5 with TRBJ2-4, with D perhaps matching TRBD1 (6 bases). The CDR3 sequence is 16 residues long. In germline, CDR1 is MNHEY, CDR2 SVGAGI. V was cut by 0 bases and J by 3 bases, with 12 bases left in between. The CDR3, as DNA: TGTGCCAGCAGTTACTCATCAGGGGTTGGCAAAAACATTCAGTACTTC. Translation gives CASSYSSGVGKNIQYF.

The chain recombines TRBV7-6 with TRBJ1-5; D not resolved. Germline V gene lookup returns CDR1 SGHVS and CDR2 FNYEAQ. Trimming removed 2 bases from V and 7 bases from J, with 9 bases in between. The CDR3 has 13 residues. The CDR3: CASSLSFRQPQHF. The CDR3 region has the DNA TGTGCCAGCAGCTTAAGCTTCCGACAGCCCCAGCATTTT.

J is TRBJ2-7 and V is TRBV11-2; maybe TRBD1 (5 bases). Germline CDR1 SGHAT, CDR2 FQNNGV. Trimming stripped 5 bases from V and 2 bases from J, with 16 bases between. The CDR3 contains 15 residues. The CDR3 sequence: CASSLGPGTAYEQYF. The CDR3 nucleotides read TGTGCCAGCAGCCTGGGGCCCGGAACAGCCTACGAGCAGTACTTC.

The chain employs TRBV19 and TRBJ1-1; D is ambiguous. CDR1 and CDR2 (germline): LNHDA, SQIVND (reference sequence). V was trimmed by 2 bases and J by 7 bases, leaving 11 bases between them. This CDR3 comprises 13 residues. Written as DNA, the CDR3 is TGTGCCAGTAGTATAAATCGACTAAATGAAGCTTTCTTT. This encodes CASSINRLNEAFF.

A single count supports this clone. The chain links TRBV6-5 to TRBJ1-2; no clear D gene. Germline V CDR1 and CDR2: MNHEY, SVGAGI. V lost 6 bases and J lost 3, with 11 bases in between. This CDR3 has 13 amino acids. The CDR3 region has the DNA TGTGCCAGCAGCTGGGAGAGGGACTATGGCTACACCTTC. It specifies CASSWERDYGYTF.

J is TRBJ2-3 and V is TRBV2; 9 bases fit TRBD1. V shed 5 bases, J shed 4 bases, and the junction held 7 bases outside the gene matches. Germline CDR1 is SNHLY and CDR2 is FYNNEI. The CDR3 spans 15 residues. Here the CDR3 reads CASSLTGGWSDTQYF. The CDR3 nucleotides read TGTGCCAGCAGTCTAACAGGGGGCTGGTCAGATACGCAGTATTTT.

The chain has TRBV6-5 and TRBJ2-1, with a possible D match to TRBD2 (7 bases). Trimming took 6 bases from V and 9 from J, leaving 15 bases between them. Germline CDR1 MNHEY, CDR2 SVGAGI. The CDR3 consists of 13 residues. The CDR3 loop is CASSPGGPSEQFF. The CDR3 DNA sequence: TGTGCCAGCAGCCCCGGGGGGCCGAGTGAGCAGTTCTTC.

The V and J genes are TRBV9 and TRBJ1-2, with TRBD1 as a possible D gene (5 bases). CDR1 is SGDLS and CDR2 is YYNGEE in the germline V gene. With 3 bases removed from V and 7 bases from J, the gap between germline ends came to 19 bases. This CDR3 is 15 amino acids long. CDR3 DNA sequence: TGTGCCAGCAGCGCAGCGGGACGGCCCCAAGGTGGCTACACCTTC. It encodes CASSAAGRPQGGYTF.

V is TRBV5-6 and J is TRBJ1-1, with D maybe TRBD1 (5 bases). V was shortened by 4 bases and J by 10 bases, with 17 bases between the two germline ends. The germline V gene encodes CDR1 SGHDT and CDR2 YYEEEE. The CDR3 runs 13 residues. The DNA for the CDR3 is TGTGCCAGCAGCCTACTGCGAGCAGGGTTAGCTTTCTTT. Amino acids: CASSLLRAGLAFF.

The chain links TRBV19 to TRBJ1-1, with D possibly being TRBD1 (5 bases). The V gene lost 4 bases and the J gene lost 7 bases, with 16 bases spanning the gap. CDR1 and CDR2 from the germline V gene are LNHDA and SQIVND (reference sequence). CDR3 size: 14 residues. Here the CDR3 reads CASSKGRFGGEAFF. The CDR3 nucleotides are TGTGCCAGTAGTAAAGGACGTTTCGGGGGTGAAGCTTTCTTT.